This T cell receptor (beta chain) was sequenced for a study of cytomegalovirus exposure and HLA in healthy donors. This clone appeared a few times. What it recognizes is unknown. The CDR3 is 14 residues long. CDR1 is SGHRS, CDR2 YFSETQ, per germline. The trim removed 4 bases at V and 4 bases at J, leaving 6 bases unmatched. Study-wide results and caveats: 164 TCR beta chains were listed as cytomegalovirus-associated. The tendency of first-cohort TCR clusters to co-occur in the 90 to 150 validation repertoires emerged from a later analysis.

Data came from immunoSEQ multiplex PCR; TCRdb stores just in-frame clones and leaves some out. The table lists roughly 100,000 clones, about 94% of them singletons. The sample comprised PBMCs. The rearrangement links TRBV5-1 to TRBJ2-7; 9 bases align to TRBD1. This receptor was identified in a young woman in good health and CMV-seronegative. The CDR3 sequence is CASSTTGGAYEQYF. CDR3 DNA: TGCGCCAGCAGCACCACAGGGGGCGCATACGAGCAGTACTTC.